This T cell receptor beta chain was found in a study of PD-L1 blockade in urothelial cancer. For the study at large: In the patient group, about 85% of the roughly 29 were males with bladder-origin urothelial cancer.

The V and J ends lost 0 bases and 5 bases, in that order; junction bases with no gene match: 9. From germline, CDR1 is MDHEN and CDR2 SYDVKM. The CDR3 consists of 17 residues. Data came from immunoSEQ multiplex PCR; TCRdb stores just in-frame clones and leaves some out. The table lists tens of thousands of clones, roughly nine tenths of them singletons. Regarding time point: peripheral blood 6 weeks after treatment start. It was locally advanced or metastatic urothelial carcinoma that patients had. The receptor comes from a man in his 70s with urothelial cancer. This sequence joins TRBV28 and TRBJ2-5; 10 bases line up with TRBD1. Here the sequenced sample was PBMCs, taken around atezolizumab (anti-PD-L1) treatment. CDR3 sequence: CASSLWDRGTNSETQYF. DNA of the CDR3: TGTGCCAGCAGTTTATGGGACAGGGGGACGAACAGTGAGACCCAGTACTTC.